The entry below gives a single T cell receptor (beta chain) sequence along with its context. Its antigen remains unidentified. The germline V gene encodes CDR1 SGHAT and CDR2 FQNNGV. This CDR3 spans 13 amino acids. With 0 bases removed from V and 1 base from J, the gap between germline ends came to 3 bases. These data originate in a study of somatic mutations in cytotoxic T cells in rheumatoid arthritis. Study findings and constraints: Statistically, CD8+ T-cell clonality was not significantly distinct between individuals with rheumatoid arthritis and age-matched healthy controls.

In the authors' workflow: Published virus-specific TCRB sequences matched only a few of the patient CD8+ clones exceeding 1%. Libraries were prepared by immunoSEQ multiplex PCR; TCRdb keeps only in-frame clonotypes and omits some of them. V, J and clone size are those of that table, while D and trimming were read from the DNA. Seen here are under 20,000 clones, under 80% observed once, and the top ten hold 14%. Sequences were obtained from CD8+ T cells sorted from blood. The receptor's source is an adult with rheumatoid arthritis. V gene TRBV11-2 combines with J gene TRBJ1-2; D not certain. CDR3: CASSLDGNYGYTF. DNA for the CDR3: TGTGCCAGCAGCTTAGACGGTAACTATGGCTACACCTTC.